A selection of T cell receptor beta chains follows, all from one sample in a study of T-cell memory formation after mild COVID-19. TCRdb re-called the 5' RACE reads with MiXCR, one entry per CDR3 protein. The sample records over 300,000 distinct CDR3 sequences, 20% to 25% being singletons. Sample: PBMCs or a T cell subset sorted from them (not recorded which). The source of these receptors is a young man who had mild COVID-19 (a few samples of this study predate the infection). Cell type and time point are not known. CDR3s include the opening cysteine and the closing phenylalanine or tryptophan. D genes are given only for firm matches. Size is stated for part of the rows, as once, few or many counts, or as a class when the clone is expanded.

clone size: few; D gene: -; J gene: TRBJ1-5; V gene: TRBV20-1; CDR3 DNA: TGCAGTGCTAGAGCGGGGGGGGCCTTTAATCAGCCCCAGCATTTT; CDR3 protein: CSARAGGAFNQPQHF
clone size: few; D gene: -; J gene: TRBJ1-1; V gene: TRBV5-1; CDR3 DNA: TGCGCCAGCAGCTTATCTGGGCCGAACACTGAAGCTTTCTTT; CDR3 protein: CASSLSGPNTEAFF
clone size: -; D gene: -; J gene: TRBJ1-1; V gene: TRBV5-1; CDR3 DNA: TGCGCCAGCAGCTTGCGGGGGGAAGGCACTGAAGCTTTCTTT; CDR3 protein: CASSLRGEGTEAFF
clone size: -; D gene: -; J gene: TRBJ2-5; V gene: TRBV29-1; CDR3 DNA: TGCAGCGCCGAGGGGGGGAGACGAGAGACCCAGTACTTC; CDR3 protein: CSAEGGRRETQYF
clone size: once; D gene: TRBD1; J gene: TRBJ2-1; V gene: TRBV5-1; CDR3 DNA: TGCGCCAGCAGCTTGGAGGGGACAGGGTACAATGAGCAGTTCTTC; CDR3 protein: CASSLEGTGYNEQFF
clone size: few; D gene: -; J gene: TRBJ1-4; V gene: TRBV4-2; CDR3 DNA: TGTGCCAGCAGCCAAGGAGGCGAAAAACTGTTTTTT; CDR3 protein: CASSQGGEKLFF
clone size: -; D gene: TRBD2; J gene: TRBJ2-5; V gene: TRBV5-6; CDR3 DNA: TGTGCCAGCAGCCCTATGACTAGCGAGGAGACCCAGTACTTC; CDR3 protein: CASSPMTSEETQYF
clone size: -; D gene: TRBD1; J gene: TRBJ1-4; V gene: TRBV7-6; CDR3 DNA: TGTGCCAGCAGCCTCGGATCTACAGGGGCCTCTGCAACTAATGAAAAACTGTTTTTT; CDR3 protein: CASSLGSTGASATNEKLFF
clone size: -; D gene: -; J gene: TRBJ2-7; V gene: TRBV6-6; CDR3 DNA: TGTGCCAGCAGTTACTCGGCTAGCAAGTACGAGCAGTACTTC; CDR3 protein: CASSYSASKYEQYF
clone size: many; D gene: TRBD1; J gene: TRBJ2-3; V gene: TRBV5-1; CDR3 DNA: TGCGCCACGACCCCGGGACAGGGCACAGATACGCAGTATTTT; CDR3 protein: CATTPGQGTDTQYF
clone size: -; D gene: -; J gene: TRBJ2-1; V gene: TRBV10-3; CDR3 DNA: TGTGCCATCAGAGGGCTAGCTGACTACAATGAGCAGTTCTTC; CDR3 protein: CAIRGLADYNEQFF
clone size: few; D gene: -; J gene: TRBJ1-2; V gene: TRBV6-5; CDR3 DNA: TGTGCCAGCAGCGTCTGGGGGGGCGTTAGTGGCTACACCTTC; CDR3 protein: CASSVWGGVSGYTF
clone size: -; D gene: -; J gene: TRBJ2-2; V gene: TRBV9; CDR3 DNA: TGTGCCAGCCTAAAGGACATAACTGCCGGGGAGCTGTTTTTT; CDR3 protein: CASLKDITAGELFF
clone size: few; D gene: -; J gene: TRBJ2-6; V gene: TRBV10-3; CDR3 DNA: TGTGCCATCAGTGAGTCAGGGAACTCTGGGGCCAACGTCCTGACTTTC; CDR3 protein: CAISESGNSGANVLTF
clone size: few; D gene: TRBD2; J gene: TRBJ2-3; V gene: TRBV7-3; CDR3 DNA: TGTGCCAGCAGCTTCTATCCGGGGGGGAGCACAGATACGCAGTATTTT; CDR3 protein: CASSFYPGGSTDTQYF
clone size: many; D gene: -; J gene: TRBJ1-2; V gene: TRBV7-2; CDR3 DNA: TGTGCCAGCAGCTCCCTACAGGGATATGGCTACACCTTC; CDR3 protein: CASSSLQGYGYTF
clone size: -; D gene: -; J gene: TRBJ1-1; V gene: TRBV29-1; CDR3 DNA: TGCAGCGTTGAAGATTCCCGGAACACTGAAGCTTTCTTT; CDR3 protein: CSVEDSRNTEAFF
clone size: few; D gene: -; J gene: TRBJ2-5; V gene: TRBV20-1; CDR3 DNA: TGCAGTGAGATACAGCCCGTCGGGGGAGAGACCCAGTACTTC; CDR3 protein: CSEIQPVGGETQYF
clone size: -; D gene: TRBD2; J gene: TRBJ2-7; V gene: TRBV5-5; CDR3 DNA: TGTGCCAGCAGTTCAGGACTAGGGAGCTCCTACGAGCAGTACTTC; CDR3 protein: CASSSGLGSSYEQYF
clone size: -; D gene: -; J gene: TRBJ2-2; V gene: TRBV7-2; CDR3 DNA: TGTGCCAGCAGCCAGAACAGGCCGAACACCGGGGAGCTGTTTTTT; CDR3 protein: CASSQNRPNTGELFF
clone size: -; D gene: -; J gene: TRBJ2-3; V gene: TRBV5-1; CDR3 DNA: TGCGCCAGCAGCTTGGCACAGGCAGCGGATACGCAGTATTTT; CDR3 protein: CASSLAQAADTQYF